These 24 T cell receptor beta chains originate from one sample sequenced in a study of blood T cell repertoires in COVID-19. Sequenced by immunoSEQ multiplex PCR; TCRdb stores in-frame clones only, minus some. The table shows some 74,000 clones, with roughly 83% occurring only once. What was sequenced was peripheral blood. The receptors originated from a man at least 80 years old with acute or convalescent COVID-19.

The chain combines TRBV3-1 (or the pseudogene TRBV3-2) with TRBJ1-2, with 7 bases lining up with TRBD1. The CDR3 has 14 amino acids. Germline values: CDR1 LGHDT, CDR2 YNNKEL (reference sequence). The trim removed 5 bases at V and 5 bases at J, leaving 8 bases unmatched. In DNA, the CDR3 is TGTGCCAGCAGCGCCTCCGGGACAGAATATGGCTACACCTTC. It is translated as CASSASGTEYGYTF.

This sequence joins TRBV6-5 and TRBJ2-1, with 10 bases identical to TRBD2. Germline CDR1 MNHEY, CDR2 SVGAGI. V dropped 0 bases and J dropped 7; count of bases not matched to a gene: 6. This CDR3 spans 16 amino acids. CDR3 nucleotides: TGTGCCAGCAGTTACTCAAGCGGGAGGGCCGGGAATGAGCAGTTCTTC. Its protein is CASSYSSGRAGNEQFF.

The V gene is TRBV10-3, the J gene TRBJ1-1, with D possibly matching TRBD1 (6 bases). CDR1 is ENHRY, CDR2 SYGVKD, per germline. The CDR3 extends over 15 amino acids. V lost 2 bases, J lost 3 bases, and 13 bases lay in between. The CDR3 region is CAISEQQGGDTEAFF. DNA for the CDR3: TGTGCCATCAGTGAGCAACAGGGCGGTGACACTGAAGCTTTCTTT.

The chain carries TRBV28 and TRBJ2-7, with 9 nucleotides matching TRBD2. Germline V gives CDR1 MDHEN, CDR2 SYDVKM. V lost 4 bases to trimming and J lost 11 bases; unmatched junction nucleotides: 12. This CDR3 has 14 amino acids. The CDR3 nucleotides read TGTGCCAGCAGTTACCGTGGTAGCGGGAGAAGAGAGTACTTC. It encodes CASSYRGSGRREYF.

This clone is a singleton in its sample. V gene TRBV13 combines with J gene TRBJ1-6; 7 positions match TRBD1. Per the germline V gene, CDR1 is PRHDT and CDR2 is FYEKMQ (reference sequence). The trim removed 5 bases at V and 0 bases at J, leaving 10 bases unmatched. The CDR3 consists of 18 residues. The CDR3 DNA reads TGTGCCAGCAGCCACCAGACAGGGTATAGCTCCTATAATTCACCCCTCCACTTT. Translating gives CASSHQTGYSSYNSPLHF. Variable domain in full (rest from reference TRBV13 and TRBJ1-6): AAGVIQSPRHLIKEKRETATLKCYPIPRHDTVYWYQQGPGQDPQFLISFYEKMQSDKGSIPDRFSAQQFSDYHSELNMSSLELGDSALYFCASSHQTGYSSYNSPLHFGNGTRLTVT.

The V call is TRBV7-2, the J call TRBJ1-2; maybe TRBD1 (5 bases). The CDR3 has 14 residues. The germline gives CDR1 SGHTA, CDR2 FQGNSA. Deletions cut 3 bases from V and 5 bases from J, with 13 bases between. The CDR3 nucleotides are TGTGCCAGCAGCTTGGGGGTGGCGGGGTATGGCTACACCTTC. Protein sequence: CASSLGVAGYGYTF.

This clone was counted once. V and J are TRBV5-1 and TRBJ2-7, with 10 nucleotides matching TRBD2. V shed 3 bases, J shed 2 bases, and the junction held 5 bases outside the gene matches. Germline V CDR1 and CDR2: SGHRS, YFSETQ. The CDR3 is made up of 15 amino acids. The CDR3 bases are TGCGCCAGCAGCTCCCTAGCGGGAGTCACCTACGAGCAGTACTTC. As protein: CASSSLAGVTYEQYF.

This clone was recorded a few times. This chain uses TRBV9 with TRBJ1-1; D is unresolved. CDR3 size: 12 residues. Per germline, CDR1 SGDLS and CDR2 YYNGEE. The V and J ends lost 3 bases and 3 bases respectively, with 6 bases between them. The CDR3, as DNA: TGTGCCAGCAGCGGTGTAGACACTGAAGCTTTCTTT. Encoded protein: CASSGVDTEAFF.

The chain uses TRBV5-1 and TRBJ2-7; D uncertain. The CDR3 has 14 residues. Germline V CDR1 and CDR2: SGHRS, YFSETQ. Trimming took 2 bases from V and 0 from J, leaving 9 bases between them. CDR3 nucleotides: TGCGCCAGCAGCTTAGAGGTCCCCTCCTACGAGCAGTACTTC. Protein: CASSLEVPSYEQYF.

This chain joins TRBV28 and TRBJ2-7, with 7 bases that match TRBD2. V was pared by 7 bases and J by 2 bases, with 11 bases of the junction left unmatched. This CDR3 spans 15 amino acids. The V gene's germline CDR1 is MDHEN and CDR2 SYDVKM. CDR3 DNA: TGTGCCAGCACCCAGAGGCGGGGAGGGCCCTACGAGCAGTACTTC. Its translation is CASTQRRGGPYEQYF.

The chain recombines TRBV6-6 with TRBJ2-1; D uncertain. Between the trimmed V and J ends, which lost 10 bases and 6 bases, there was a span of 22 bases. CDR3 length: 15 amino acids. Germline V gene sequence: CDR1 MNHNY, CDR2 SVGAGI (reference sequence). The CDR3 is CATRRGSPPGNEQFF. DNA of the CDR3: TGTGCCACCCGCCGCGGCTCGCCTCCGGGCAATGAGCAGTTCTTC.

In its sample, this clone was seen once. This chain connects TRBV6-5 to TRBJ2-3, with 9 positions matching TRBD2. This CDR3 comprises 16 residues. The V and J ends lost 1 base and 4 bases, in that order; junction bases with no gene match: 6. Germline V gene data show CDR1 as MNHEY and CDR2 as SVGAGI. As DNA, the CDR3 is TGTGCCAGCAGTTACTTAGGGCGGGGGGGCGCAGATACGCAGTATTTT. The encoded protein is CASSYLGRGGADTQYF.

The rearrangement joins TRBV6-4 to TRBJ2-3, with TRBD2 identical over 8 bases. J gave up 4 bases and V 11 bases, and 2 bases lay outside the gene matches. The CDR3 spans 11 residues. The germline V gene encodes CDR1 MRHNA and CDR2 SNTAGT. CDR3 bases: TGTGCCCCTAGCGGGCCAGATACGCAGTATTTT. It yields the protein CAPSGPDTQYF.

The rearrangement uses TRBV18 and TRBJ2-6; D perhaps matches TRBD1 (6 bases). There are 16 residues in the CDR3. V shed 3 bases and J shed 0 bases, with 9 bases lying between them. Germline V CDR1 and CDR2: KGHSH, LQKENI. The CDR3 DNA reads as TGTGCCAGCTCACCTACAGGGAGCTCTGGGGCCAACGTCCTGACTTTC. Its translation is CASSPTGSSGANVLTF.

The rearrangement uses TRBV18 and TRBJ2-7, with 8 bases fitting TRBD1. V was clipped by 5 bases and J by 0 bases; unmatched bases: 12. This CDR3 is built from 17 residues. Germline V gene lookup returns CDR1 KGHSH and CDR2 LQKENI. CDR3 in amino acids: CASSAFTGTGASYEQYF. The CDR3, as DNA: TGTGCCAGCTCAGCATTCACAGGGACAGGTGCCTCCTACGAGCAGTACTTC.

The chain has TRBV5-1 and TRBJ1-4; TRBD1 matches 7 bases. Trimming took 0 bases from V and 7 from J; bases not matched to a gene: 12. The CDR3 has 17 residues. Germline CDR1 and CDR2: SGHRS and YFSETQ. CDR3: CASSLGAVQGKGEKLFF. In DNA, the CDR3 is TGCGCCAGCAGCTTGGGGGCCGTACAGGGGAAAGGTGAAAAACTGTTTTTT.

This chain connects TRBV19 to TRBJ1-1; D may be TRBD1 (5 bases). CDR3 length equals 16 residues. Between the trimmed V and J ends, which lost 1 base and 1 base, there was a span of 13 bases. Germline values: CDR1 LNHDA, CDR2 SQIVND (reference sequence). In DNA form, the CDR3 reads TGTGCCAGTAGTATAGGTACCAGGGTCTCGAACACTGAAGCTTTCTTT. This encodes CASSIGTRVSNTEAFF. Combining the CDR3 with reference TRBV19 and TRBJ1-1 gives the whole variable domain DGGITQSPKYLFRKEGQNVTLSCEQNLNHDAMYWYRQDPGQGLRLIYYSQIVNDFQKGDIAEGYSVSREKKESFPLTVTSAQKNPTAFYLCASSIGTRVSNTEAFFGQGTRLTVV.

The rearrangement uses TRBV28 and TRBJ1-2; 7 nucleotides line up with TRBD1. The J segment lost 3 bases and the V segment lost 10 bases, leaving 5 bases of the junction unmatched. In germline, CDR1 is MDHEN, CDR2 SYDVKM. This CDR3 is built from 12 residues. CDR3 in amino acids: CAIVGQDYGYTF. The CDR3 DNA is TGTGCCATTGTAGGACAGGACTATGGCTACACCTTC.

V gene TRBV4-1 combines with J gene TRBJ2-3; 12 nucleotides match TRBD2. Germline loops: CDR1 MGHRA, CDR2 YSYEKL. With V trimmed by 3 bases and J by 5 bases, 9 bases remained unmatched. The CDR3 loop spans 17 amino acids. DNA for the CDR3: TGCGCCAGCAGCCAGGGCCCTAGCGGGGGGGTCCGAGATACGCAGTATTTT. It translates to CASSQGPSGGVRDTQYF.

The sample holds one count of this clone. The chain couples TRBV11-2 to TRBJ2-5; 12 nucleotides align to TRBD2. This CDR3 is built from 15 residues. J gave up 5 bases and V 6 bases, and 7 bases lay outside the gene matches. The germline CDR1 and CDR2 sequences are SGHAT and FQNNGV. The CDR3 bases are TGTGCCAGCAGATTACTAGCGGGAGGAGGTGAGACCCAGTACTTC. Protein product: CASRLLAGGGETQYF.

The rearrangement uses TRBV24-1 and TRBJ2-2; D remains unclear. Trimming removed 4 bases at V and 4 bases at J, with 12 bases between. The CDR3 totals 15 residues. Germline V lookup: CDR1 KGHDR, CDR2 SFDVKD. CDR3 sequence reads: CATSDAARLTGELFF. DNA of the CDR3: TGTGCCACCAGTGACGCAGCCAGACTCACCGGGGAGCTGTTTTTT.

The chain is built from TRBV2 and TRBJ1-1, with TRBD1 as a possible D gene (5 bases). Germline V gene data show CDR1 as SNHLY and CDR2 as FYNNEI. This CDR3 has 12 residues. V lost 6 bases and J 6 bases, leaving 11 bases between the germline ends. CDR3 DNA sequence: TGTGCCAGCAGAGCTGGACATCCTGAAGCTTTCTTT. Translation gives CASRAGHPEAFF.

The V and J genes are TRBV7-6 and TRBJ2-7, with a weak D call TRBD1 (7 bases). Trimming pared 4 bases from V and 3 bases from J, leaving 19 bases between. This CDR3 contains 16 residues. Germline CDR1 is SGHVS and CDR2 is FNYEAQ. This chain's CDR3 is CASSSGGLSPFYEQYF. The CDR3 DNA reads TGTGCCAGCAGCTCAGGGGGGCTATCCCCCTTCTACGAGCAGTACTTC.

The chain joins TRBV6-2 or TRBV6-3 to TRBJ1-1; possibly TRBD1 for D (6 bases). Trimming shortened V by 8 bases and J by 3 bases, and 13 bases separated the two germline ends. Germline loops: CDR1 MNHEY, CDR2 SVGEGT. The CDR3 is 13 amino acids. The CDR3 sequence: CASGSGEYTEAFF. The CDR3 bases are TGTGCCAGCGGTTCAGGGGAGTACACTGAAGCTTTCTTT.